The present TCR beta chain was sequenced within a study of cytomegalovirus exposure and HLA in healthy donors. Study outcomes and limitations: Investigators reported under 200 TCR beta chains as tied to cytomegalovirus. Specificity of a few CMV-associated chains for CMV antigens was verified in vitro. Rarity marked most TCR sequences, yet some public TCRs occurred in many donors. For cytomegalovirus status, the classifier reportedly gave diagnoses with high specificity and sensitivity.

The method was immunoSEQ multiplex PCR; TCRdb's version includes in-frame clones alone and lacks a portion of them. Counted here are roughly 200,000 clones, roughly 77% occurring once; the ten biggest clones make up 1.2%. On this clone itself: Its antigen is currently unknown.

Germline V gene sequence: CDR1 SGHAT, CDR2 FQNNGV. The CDR3 spans 12 residues. Trimming shortened V by 1 base and J by 4 bases, and 4 bases separated the two germline ends. This TCR was recovered from a woman in her twenties or thirties in good health and CMV-seronegative. This rearrangement joins TRBV11-2 to TRBJ1-2; D call uncertain. Sequenced: PBMCs. CDR3 loop: CASSLAFYGYTF. The CDR3 DNA reads as TGTGCCAGCAGCTTAGCCTTCTATGGCTACACCTTC.